These 14 T cell receptor beta chains were all obtained from the same sample, sequenced in a study of cytomegalovirus exposure and HLA in healthy donors. This PCR relied on a set of 60 Vbeta primers and 13 Jbeta primers. This table comes from immunoSEQ multiplex PCR, and its TCRdb copy is limited to in-frame clones, with some not included. This table has 99,000 or so clones, roughly four fifths appearing once. The specimen sequenced was PBMCs. The receptor source for this set is a man between 40 and 49 years old in good health and CMV-seronegative.

The chain has TRBV7-9 and TRBJ1-3; perhaps TRBD1 as D (5 bases). The CDR3 loop spans 15 amino acids. Looked up from germline, CDR1 is SEHNR and CDR2 is FQNEAQ (reference sequence). V lost 7 bases and J 0 bases, leaving 13 bases between the germline ends. This chain's CDR3 is CASNDRGGSGNTIYF. CDR3 DNA: TGTGCCAGCAACGACCGGGGGGGCTCTGGAAACACCATATATTTT.

As DNA, the CDR3 is TGTGCCTGGAGTTCACAGGGGGCGGGTGGCTACACCTTC. This gives the protein CAWSSQGAGGYTF. V gene TRBV30 combines with J gene TRBJ1-2; 9 bases match TRBD1. CDR3 length: 13 residues. V lost 2 bases, J lost 7 bases, and 5 bases stayed unmatched. CDR1 is GTSNPN, CDR2 SVGIG, per germline (reference sequence).

This sequence joins TRBV9 and TRBJ2-3; 9 nucleotides agree with TRBD1. The CDR3 sequence is 15 residues long. Unmatched junction bases numbered 8, after V lost 3 bases and J lost 6 bases. Germline V gene sequence: CDR1 SGDLS, CDR2 YYNGEE. CDR3 amino acids: CASSAYGQGTDTQYF. Written as DNA, the CDR3 is TGTGCCAGCAGCGCATACGGACAGGGGACCGATACGCAGTATTTT.

CDR3 in amino acids: CASSYSTGGDGDTQYF. CDR3 coding DNA: TGTGCCAGCAGTTACTCGACCGGGGGGGATGGAGATACGCAGTATTTT. The rearrangement joins TRBV6-5 to TRBJ2-3, with 8 bases lining up with TRBD2. This CDR3 is built from 16 residues. The germline CDR1 and CDR2 sequences are MNHEY and SVGAGI. V dropped 0 bases and J dropped 5; count of bases not matched to a gene: 7.

The chain uses TRBV7-2 and TRBJ2-1; D might be TRBD2 (6 bases). The CDR3 contains 15 residues. Germline V gives CDR1 SGHTA, CDR2 FQGNSA. Trimming shortened V by 4 bases and J by 9 bases, and 19 bases separated the two germline ends. CDR3 residues: CASSSMGGGEGEQFF. Here the CDR3 DNA reads TGTGCCAGCAGCTCCATGGGGGGAGGTGAGGGTGAGCAGTTCTTC. Full variable domain (missing parts from reference TRBV7-2 and TRBJ2-1): GAGVSQSPSNKVTEKGKDVELRCDPISGHTALYWYRQSLGQGLEFLIYFQGNSAPDKSGLPSDRFSAERTGGSVSTLTIQRTQQEDSAVYLCASSSMGGGEGEQFFGPGTRLTVL.

The rearrangement joins TRBV7-6 to TRBJ2-7; 9 positions match TRBD1. The V segment lost 5 bases and the J segment 9 bases; nucleotides outside the gene matches: 8. The CDR3 covers 13 residues. Germline V gene lookup returns CDR1 SGHVS and CDR2 FNYEAQ. The DNA of the CDR3 is TGTGCCAGCAGCCCCCGACAGGGGGTGGGGCAGTACTTC. It yields the protein CASSPRQGVGQYF.

CDR3 in DNA: TGTGCCAGCAGCCCCTGGCGGCGGATTAGCAATCAGCCCCAGCATTTT. Residues: CASSPWRRISNQPQHF. The chain links TRBV27 to TRBJ1-5, with D uncertain. Germline CDR1 and CDR2: MNHEY and SMNVEV (reference sequence). V lost 6 bases and J lost 0, with 15 bases in between. The CDR3 extends over 16 amino acids.

The genes are TRBV6-1 and TRBJ2-2; D gene ambiguous. Germline CDR1 reads MNHNS; CDR2 reads SASEGT. CDR3 length: 14 residues. Trimming pared 1 base from V and 7 bases from J, leaving 10 bases between. This CDR3 reads CASSEGSSYGELFF. The CDR3 bases are TGTGCCAGCAGTGAAGGGAGCAGCTACGGGGAGCTGTTTTTT.

The V call is TRBV6-1, the J call TRBJ2-5, with D possibly matching TRBD2 (5 bases). The J call may be incorrect, as the DNA end agrees better with TRBJ2-7. The CDR3 totals 14 residues. Germline CDR1 reads MNHNS; CDR2 reads SASEGT. CDR3 protein: CASILTGISYEQYF. For the CDR3, the DNA is TGTGCCAGCATCCTCACCGGGATCTCCTACGAGCAGTACTTC.

The CDR3 sequence: CASLDRPYNEQFF. The CDR3 region has the DNA TGTGCCAGCCTGGACAGGCCCTACAATGAGCAGTTCTTC. The chain employs TRBV19 and TRBJ2-1; the match to TRBD1 covers 7 bases. The J segment lost 2 bases and the V segment lost 9 bases, leaving 4 bases of the junction unmatched. Germline CDR1 reads LNHDA; CDR2 reads SQIVND (reference sequence). The CDR3 is 13 amino acids.

The chain's CDR3 is CASSPGQGNTIYF. In DNA form, the CDR3 reads TGTGCCAGCAGCCCGGGACAGGGAAACACCATATATTTT. The genes are TRBV7-8 and TRBJ1-3; 7 bases are shared with TRBD1. The J segment lost 4 bases and the V segment lost 5 bases, leaving 2 bases of the junction unmatched. Germline assignment: CDR1 SGHVS and CDR2 FQNEAQ. The CDR3 totals 13 residues.

The rearrangement links TRBV29-1 to TRBJ2-1; a possible D gene is TRBD1 (5 bases). Trimming left V 0 bases short and J 3 bases short, with 9 bases between. Germline V lookup: CDR1 SQVTM, CDR2 ANQGSEA. CDR3 length: 14 amino acids. The CDR3 DNA reads TGCAGCGTTGAAGATCAGGGCAGCTACAATGAGCAGTTCTTC. This sequence encodes CSVEDQGSYNEQFF.

The chain has TRBV19 and TRBJ2-1; 10 nucleotides agree with TRBD1. J was trimmed by 3 bases and V by 6 bases; bases with no gene match: 8. The CDR3 is 16 residues long. Germline-derived CDR1 and CDR2 are LNHDA and SQIVND (reference sequence). The DNA for the CDR3 is TGTGCCAGTAGCAAGGCCCGGGACAGGGGCTACAATGAGCAGTTCTTC. It codes for CASSKARDRGYNEQFF.

The J gene is TRBJ1-5, the V gene TRBV7-3; 9 positions match TRBD1. This CDR3 is built from 17 residues. V was pared by 1 base and J by 1 base, with 5 bases of the junction left unmatched. CDR1 and CDR2 (germline): SGHTA, FQGTGA. DNA for the CDR3: TGTGCCAGCAGCTTAATTACAGGGGGCGCGAGCAATCAGCCCCAGCATTTT. Its translation: CASSLITGGASNQPQHF.